A single sample gave rise to the 7 T cell receptor beta chains below, sequenced in a study of T cells in Graves' hyperthyroidism and ophthalmopathy. Researchers took RNA transcripts and amplified the TCR beta CDR3 regions from them. Researchers ran a first-round RT-PCR on the TCR CDR3 using the HTBI primer set. TCRdb used MiXCR to reprocess the multiplex PCR reads, holding one entry per CDR3 protein. The table includes about 480,000 distinct CDR3 sequences, about 20% detected once. Sequencing input: blood. Source of these receptors: a woman in her 70s with Graves' ophthalmopathy.

The chain is built from TRBV7-3 and TRBJ2-1; D is possibly TRBD2 (6 bases). The CDR3 contains 13 residues. The V gene's germline CDR1 is SGHTA and CDR2 FQGTGA. V was cut by 3 bases and J by 6 bases, with 9 bases left in between. The CDR3 region has the DNA TGTGCCAGCAGCTTTGACGGGAGCAATGAGCAGTTCTTC. It encodes CASSFDGSNEQFF.

The chain links TRBV30 to TRBJ1-5; TRBD1 matches 10 bases. In germline, CDR1 is GTSNPN, CDR2 SVGIG (reference sequence). The CDR3 length is 17 residues. With V trimmed by 1 base and J by 1 base, 7 bases remained unmatched. In DNA, the CDR3 is TGTGCCTGGAGTGCAGGACAGGGGGTGTGGAGCAATCAGCCCCAGCATTTT. Its protein product is CAWSAGQGVWSNQPQHF.

This clonotype was recorded at least ten times. The rearrangement links TRBV6-1 to TRBJ1-2; 9 bases are shared with TRBD1. The trim removed 4 bases at V and 7 bases at J, leaving 1 base unmatched. The CDR3 totals 12 residues. Looked up from germline, CDR1 is MNHNS and CDR2 is SASEGT. The CDR3 coding sequence is TGTGCCAGCAGTGCGGACAGGGGTGGCTACACCTTC. Its protein is CASSADRGGYTF.

This rearrangement joins TRBV11-2 to TRBJ2-2; TRBD2 agrees at 7 bases. Germline CDR1 is SGHAT and CDR2 is FQNNGV. The CDR3 contains 15 residues. J was trimmed by 4 bases and V by 5 bases; bases with no gene match: 7. The CDR3 DNA sequence: TGTGCCAGCAGCCCTGGTAGGACTAGCACCGGGGAGCTGTTTTTT. Translating it yields CASSPGRTSTGELFF.

In its sample, this clonotype was seen a few times. The gene calls are TRBV9 and TRBJ1-2, with a possible D match to TRBD1 (5 bases). The CDR3 runs 18 residues. Germline loops: CDR1 SGDLS, CDR2 YYNGEE. Trimming removed 3 bases at V and 5 bases at J, with 26 bases between. The CDR3 bases are TGTGCCAGCAGCGGGTCAGTGGGCACGGGGGTTAGGGGTTATGGCTACACCTTC. It codes for CASSGSVGTGVRGYGYTF. The full variable domain, completed using reference TRBV9 and TRBJ1-2, is DSGVTQTPKHLITATGQRVTLRCSPRSGDLSVYWYQQSLDQGLQFLIQYYNGEERAKGNILERFSAQQFPDLHSELNLSSLELGDSALYFCASSGSVGTGVRGYGYTFGSGTRLTVV.

The chain uses TRBV20-1 and TRBJ2-7, with TRBD1 matching 9 bases. Germline V gene sequence: CDR1 DFQATT, CDR2 SNEGSKA (reference sequence). Trimming took 0 bases from V and 2 from J; bases not matched to a gene: 5. The CDR3 covers 15 residues. The CDR3 reads CSARDGRDRAYEQYF. In DNA form, the CDR3 reads TGCAGTGCTAGAGATGGTAGGGACAGGGCCTACGAGCAGTACTTC.

This clonotype was seen a few times. The chain links TRBV7-9 to TRBJ2-5; tentative D call: TRBD2 (6 bases). The V and J ends lost 7 bases and 7 bases respectively, with 19 bases between them. CDR3 length: 14 residues. The germline CDR1 and CDR2 sequences are SEHNR and FQNEAQ (reference sequence). DNA for the CDR3: TGTGCCAGCACCGCAAGTGGGGGGTCGGGGACCCAGTACTTC. Amino acids: CASTASGGSGTQYF.